The entry below describes one T cell receptor (beta chain). This CDR3 region has 18 residues. V was clipped by 0 bases and J by 5 bases, with 20 bases between them. CDR1 is ENHRY and CDR2 is SYGVKD in the germline V gene. The data derive from a study of T cell changes during pregnancy in multiple sclerosis. Measured with immunoSEQ multiplex PCR; TCRdb has only the in-frame clones, and not every one. The data hold tens of thousands of clones, with more than 85% observed a single time. The V and J genes are TRBV10-3 and TRBJ2-4, with D perhaps matching TRBD1 (5 bases). The material sequenced was peripheral blood, taken before pregnancy. The source is a female donor with multiple sclerosis, enrolled in a pregnancy study. CDR3 nucleotide sequence: TGTGCCATCAGTGAGTCGCAGGGTCGGTACTCGAGCCAAAACATTCAGTACTTC. Protein: CAISESQGRYSSQNIQYF.